A single sample is the source of the 14 T cell receptor beta chains below, sequenced in a study of blood T cell repertoires in COVID-19. Profiling relied on immunoSEQ multiplex PCR, and the TCRdb table lists in-frame clones only, not all of them. The data show roughly 150,000 clones, around 82% seen once. Sequencing used peripheral blood. Every receptor here comes from a man in his 70s with active or convalescent COVID-19.

V is TRBV30 and J is TRBJ1-4, with D unresolved. CDR1 and CDR2 (germline): GTSNPN, SVGIG (reference sequence). Trimming stripped 1 base from V and 8 bases from J, with 11 bases between. The CDR3 is 13 residues long. CDR3: CAWSGQASEKLFF. The CDR3 nucleotides are TGTGCCTGGAGTGGGCAGGCTTCCGAAAAACTGTTTTTT.

V and J are TRBV7-9 and TRBJ1-4; 10 bases map to TRBD1. V trimming: 5 bases; J trimming: 7 bases; junction bases outside the gene matches: 10. The CDR3 extends over 16 amino acids. Germline V gene data show CDR1 as SEHNR and CDR2 as FQNEAQ (reference sequence). In DNA, the CDR3 is TGTGCCAGCAGCCCCGGGGCGGGACAGGGGACTGAAAAACTGTTTTTT. Translating gives CASSPGAGQGTEKLFF.

The gene calls are TRBV9 and TRBJ2-7, with 10 bases fitting TRBD1. This CDR3 comprises 16 residues. Germline CDR1 SGDLS, CDR2 YYNGEE. V was clipped by 4 bases and J by 1 base; unmatched bases: 8. The CDR3 DNA sequence: TGTGCCAGCAGCCCCCCGGGACAGGGGTTATCCTACGAGCAGTACTTC. Translation gives CASSPPGQGLSYEQYF.

CDR3 coding DNA: TGTGCCAGCAGCTACCCCGGGGGGGACACTGAAGCTTTCTTT. Amino acids: CASSYPGGDTEAFF. J is TRBJ1-1 and V is TRBV7-9, with D maybe TRBD1 (5 bases). Germline CDR1 SEHNR, CDR2 FQNEAQ (reference sequence). This CDR3 contains 14 residues. V shed 4 bases and J shed 3 bases, with 12 bases lying between them.

In this sample, this clone turned up many times. The chain uses TRBV5-6 and TRBJ2-7; D remains unclear. CDR1 and CDR2 (germline): SGHDT, YYEEEE. V lost 4 bases, J lost 2 bases, and 7 bases lay in between. The CDR3 spans 12 residues. The CDR3 region is CASSLQTYEQYF. Written as DNA, the CDR3 is TGTGCCAGCAGCCTCCAGACCTACGAGCAGTACTTC.

The rearrangement uses TRBV7-2 and TRBJ2-3; no definite D call. CDR3 size: 12 residues. V lost 5 bases and J 5 bases, leaving 8 bases between the germline ends. Germline V lookup: CDR1 SGHTA, CDR2 FQGNSA. CDR3 region: CASSPNQDTQYF. CDR3 coding DNA: TGTGCCAGCAGCCCAAATCAAGATACGCAGTATTTT.

The CDR3 sequence: CASSDGDRAAGELFF. CDR3 DNA sequence: TGCGCCAGCAGTGATGGAGACAGGGCGGCCGGGGAGCTGTTTTTT. The genes are TRBV10-2 and TRBJ2-2; 7 bases agree with TRBD1. After removal of 3 bases from V and 6 bases from J, the junction contained 7 bases not matched to a gene. The CDR3 runs to 15 residues. Per the germline V gene, CDR1 is WSHSY and CDR2 is SAAADI.

The J gene is TRBJ2-1, the V gene TRBV11-2, with TRBD1 matching 8 bases. The V gene's germline CDR1 is SGHAT and CDR2 FQNNGV. The CDR3 covers 19 residues. Trimming at V came to 0 bases and at J to 3 bases, leaving 13 bases not matched to a gene. CDR3 in DNA: TGTGCCAGCAGCTTAGAAACCGGGACAGGAGATCTATTCTACAATGAGCAGTTCTTC. Its protein product is CASSLETGTGDLFYNEQFF.

The chain has TRBV7-6 and TRBJ2-5, with a tentative D call TRBD2 (5 bases). The ends were cut back, 6 bases at V and 4 bases at J, with 9 bases in the middle. In germline, CDR1 is SGHVS, CDR2 FNYEAQ. The CDR3 is 12 amino acids. The CDR3 region has the DNA TGTGCCAGCAGTGAGGGTAGAGAGACCCAGTACTTC. This encodes CASSEGRETQYF.

This chain connects TRBV27 to TRBJ2-3; tentative D call: TRBD1 (5 bases). With 5 bases removed from V and 7 bases from J, the gap between germline ends came to 19 bases. Per the germline V gene, CDR1 is MNHEY and CDR2 is SMNVEV (reference sequence). CDR3 size: 15 residues. CDR3 residues: CASSPLDTALYTQYF. CDR3 nucleotide sequence: TGTGCCAGCAGTCCCTTGGACACGGCATTGTATACGCAGTATTTT.

The chain employs TRBV5-1 and TRBJ2-3; perhaps TRBD2 as D (5 bases). CDR1 and CDR2 from the germline V gene are SGHRS and YFSETQ. The V end lost 2 bases, the J end lost 3 bases, and 10 bases lay between the germline ends. CDR3 length: 14 residues. The CDR3 DNA sequence: TGCGCCAGCAGCTTAGGTCCGGGAACAGATACGCAGTATTTT. Its protein product is CASSLGPGTDTQYF.

The rearrangement links TRBV7-8 to TRBJ2-7; weak D call: TRBD1 (5 bases). Trimming stripped 1 base from V and 5 bases from J, with 15 bases between. Per the germline V gene, CDR1 is SGHVS and CDR2 is FQNEAQ. This CDR3 region has 15 residues. As DNA, the CDR3 is TGTGCCAGCAGCTTAGATGGCTGGTCCAGGGACGAGCAGTACTTC. This codes for CASSLDGWSRDEQYF.

V is TRBV5-4 and J is TRBJ1-4, with D unclear. Trimming left V 1 base short and J 10 bases short, with 14 bases between. Germline V gene data show CDR1 as SGHNT and CDR2 as YYREEE (reference sequence). CDR3 length: 14 amino acids. The CDR3 sequence: CASSLIGSEGKLFF. CDR3 in DNA: TGTGCCAGCAGCTTGATCGGGTCAGAAGGAAAACTGTTTTTT.

This sequence joins TRBV11-2 and TRBJ2-7, with 10 bases matching TRBD1. This CDR3 has 16 residues. Germline V gene lookup returns CDR1 SGHAT and CDR2 FQNNGV. With 2 bases clipped from V and 6 bases from J, the junction kept 10 bases outside the gene matches. CDR3 sequence (DNA): TGTGCCAGCAGCTTAAGGCCGGGACAGGGGAAATCCGAGCAGTACTTC. Residues: CASSLRPGQGKSEQYF. Full variable domain (missing parts from reference TRBV11-2 and TRBJ2-7): EAGVAQSPRYKIIEKRQSVAFWCNPISGHATLYWYQQILGQGPKLLIQFQNNGVVDDSQLPKDRFSAERLKGVDSTLKIQPAKLEDSAVYLCASSLRPGQGKSEQYFGPGTRLTVT.